The source of this TCR beta chain is a study of control samples from healthy donors and cancer patients. The method was immunoSEQ multiplex PCR; TCRdb's version includes in-frame clones alone and lacks a portion of them. The sample carries 95,000 to 150,000 clones, less than 90% recorded once. This clone has only one observation. The germline V gene has CDR1 MNHNY and CDR2 SVGAGI (reference sequence). The CDR3 runs to 14 residues. V was pared by 5 bases and J by 3 bases, with 12 bases between. The J gene is TRBJ2-3, the V gene TRBV6-6; D might be TRBD1 (6 bases). The TCR sequence derives from a man aged 18 to 29 in good health. The sequencing sample was made of blood. The CDR3 here is CASSEAGATDTQYF. CDR3 nucleotide sequence: TGTGCCAGCAGTGAGGCAGGGGCAACAGATACGCAGTATTTT.